The entry below gives a single TCR beta chain sequence along with its context. The trim removed 8 bases at V and 8 bases at J, leaving 11 bases unmatched. CDR3 length equals 14 residues. Germline CDR1 reads LGHNA; CDR2 reads YSLEER. MiXCR was run by TCRdb on the RT-PCR reads, yielding one entry per CDR3 protein. Among 400,000 to 500,000 distinct CDR3 sequences, 16% were seen once, and the ten largest hold just over 7%. The sample belongs to a study of patients and donors after allogeneic stem cell transplantation. The TCR comes from a human donor who was either an allogeneic HSCT recipient or a stem cell or donor lymphocyte infusion donor (not recorded which). It is not recorded whose cells these are; they may come from a transplant donor. The chain links TRBV4-3 to TRBJ1-4; the match to TRBD1 covers 7 bases. Sequences were obtained from blood, either unsorted or a sorted T cell fraction (not recorded which). The CDR3 loop reads CASRVDRVSEKLFF. Here the CDR3 DNA reads TGCGCCAGCCGGGTCGACAGGGTGAGCGAAAAACTGTTTTTT.